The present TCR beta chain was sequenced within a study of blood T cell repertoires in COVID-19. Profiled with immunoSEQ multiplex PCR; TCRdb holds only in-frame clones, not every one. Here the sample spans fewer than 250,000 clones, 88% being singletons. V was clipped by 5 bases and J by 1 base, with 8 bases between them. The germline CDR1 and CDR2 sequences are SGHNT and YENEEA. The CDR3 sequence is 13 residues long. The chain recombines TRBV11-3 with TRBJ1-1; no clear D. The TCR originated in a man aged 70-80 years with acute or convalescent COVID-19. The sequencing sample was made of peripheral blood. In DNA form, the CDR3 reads TGTGCCAGCAGCCTACGGTGGAACACTGAAGCTTTCTTT. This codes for CASSLRWNTEAFF.